The sample holds one count of the clone carrying this T cell receptor beta chain. The data originate from a study of glioma-infiltrating T cells after dendritic cell vaccination. Germline CDR1 and CDR2: SEHNR and FQNEAQ (reference sequence). J was trimmed by 4 bases and V by 7 bases; bases with no gene match: 19. The CDR3 totals 18 residues. Time point: after dendritic cell vaccination, including at tumor progression/relapse. TCRB CDR3 was amplified from 2 ug genomic DNA or less. Assay: immunoSEQ multiplex PCR; the TCRdb copy retains only in-frame clones and omits some. The table lists about 76,000 clones, about nine tenths of them singletons.

The sequencing here drew on blood, taken after dendritic cell vaccination. The rearrangement uses TRBV7-9 and TRBJ2-1; TRBD2 aligns across 7 bases. This receptor was taken from a human donor with glioblastoma. CDR3 DNA: TGTGCCAGCACCCAAACCGGCGGAGGAGCGGGGCCGTACAATGAGCAGTTCTTC. Residues: CASTQTGGGAGPYNEQFF.